This entry concerns a single TCR beta chain. Its binding antigen is unknown. The sample holds no much larger clone one base away, and base qualities are not on file. Different DNA sequences within this sample yield the same CDR3. This sample was included in a study of blood T cell repertoires in COVID-19 (dated by TCRdb to 2020 to 2021). In the study overall: Collaborator samples came from the United States, Italy and Spain and covered acute and convalescent phases of COVID-19. The prospective study material was composed of cDNA or gDNA derived from T cells, B-cell-depleted T cells, or PBMCs. Samples were obtained from the ongoing ImmuneRACE study (first 160 participants) and from over 1,000 subjects provided by 6 global collaborators. The repertoires were released in a freely available public database meant as a resource for research on the immune response to SARS-CoV-2. Where available, HLA class I and class II types were obtained from metadata supplied by the sample provider rather than from assay-based typing. Subjects who had been exposed to COVID-19, were actively infected with it, or had recovered from it provided the deeply sampled blood TCRbeta repertoires that made up the dataset. Sample metadata almost always included a de-identified subject ID, COVID-19 status, age in years and sex. Here is what the overall study found, with its caveats: The amount of clinical and demographic metadata varied by source and participant and was provided uncurated.

TCRbeta CDR3 regions were amplified from genomic DNA using the immunoSEQ Assay, a bias-controlled multiplex PCR. Per the authors' processing: Within the assay, amplification of reference gene primers was used to estimate how many nucleated cells each sample contained. Sequence reads were collapsed and filtered to measure the absolute abundance of every unique TCRbeta CDR3 rearrangement. Productive Simpson clonality was computed per sample as the square root of Simpson's diversity index over productive rearrangements. Sourced from immuneACCESS, this table was stored by TCRdb with only in-frame sequences that have V and J called. A share of the clones is absent; for the studies checked, an unresolved V gene accounts for under half, and the remainder has no known explanation. From that table come the V and J calls and clone size; the DNA was used to work out D and trimming. This sample has roughly 210,000 clones in its table, and approximately 90% of those were observed once. Of the sample, approximately 1.6% is held by the ten largest clones.

Each collaborating institution followed its own protocols to collect whole blood in K2EDTA tubes. For TCRbeta analysis, collaborator samples were shipped as frozen whole blood, as isolated PBMCs, or as DNA extracted from either sample type. From the germline V gene (reference sequence), CDR1 is LNHNV and CDR2 is YYDKDF. The CDR3 goes from the cysteine to the phenylalanine over 17 residues. Only the CDR3 DNA stays, 51 bases, in frame from base 1. V ends up 3 bases short and J 2 bases short, with an unmatched junction base count of 5. The receptor chain draws on TRBV15 and TRBJ2-2; 11 nucleotides in the junction match TRBD2. The sequenced material came from peripheral blood. The clonotype comes from a man between 65 and 85 years old with acute or convalescent COVID-19. The DNA sequence follows: TGTGCCACCAGCAGGTCTGGACTAGCGGGCAACACCGGGGAGCTGTTTTTT. Translated, it reads CATSRSGLAGNTGELFF.